Listed below are T cell receptor beta chains from one sample, sequenced in a study of blood T cell repertoires in COVID-19. Measured with immunoSEQ multiplex PCR; TCRdb has only the in-frame clones, and not every one. This sample has approximately 470,000 clones, with 80% to 90% found just once. The specimen was peripheral blood. Receptors originate from a human donor in a cohort sampled during active COVID-19. CDR3s include the opening cysteine and the closing phenylalanine or tryptophan. D genes are given only for firm matches. Not every row has a clone size; where given, it reads once, few, many or a size class.

D gene	V gene	clone size	J gene	CDR3 protein	CDR3 DNA
TRBD2	TRBV7-9	NA	TRBJ2-2	CASSHAGVDTGELFF	TGTGCCAGCAGCCACGCGGGAGTTGACACCGGGGAGCTGTTTTTT
NA	TRBV6-1	few	TRBJ2-7	CASSEAIGGEQYF	TGTGCCAGCAGTGAAGCGATCGGGGGTGAGCAGTACTTC
TRBD1	TRBV9	NA	TRBJ2-7	CASSAGTGDREQYF	TGTGCCAGCAGCGCGGGGACAGGGGATCGCGAGCAGTACTTC
NA	TRBV6-5	once	TRBJ1-6	CASSTLGTKTSPLHF	TGTGCCAGCAGTACCTTGGGCACGAAAACTTCACCCCTCCACTTT
TRBD1	TRBV28	NA	TRBJ1-1	CASSLWSAPDRGNTEAFF	TGTGCCAGCAGTTTATGGTCCGCCCCGGACAGGGGGAACACTGAAGCTTTCTTT
NA	TRBV10-1	NA	TRBJ1-1	CASSEVEGPVAEAFF	TGCGCCAGCAGTGAAGTCGAGGGCCCAGTGGCTGAAGCTTTCTTT
NA	TRBV5-1	NA	TRBJ1-4	CASSLIDGRGEKLFF	TGCGCCAGCAGCTTGATCGACGGAAGAGGTGAAAAACTGTTTTTT
TRBD1	TRBV7-2	NA	TRBJ1-6	CASSLVGQGAHNSPLHF	TGTGCCAGCAGCTTGGTAGGCCAGGGGGCTCATAATTCACCCCTCCACTTT
TRBD2	TRBV6-2/TRBV6-3	NA	TRBJ2-3	CASSTDHILAGEYTDTQYF	TGTGCCAGCAGTACCGACCACATACTAGCGGGAGAGTACACAGATACGCAGTATTTT
NA	TRBV7-2	NA	TRBJ1-3	CASSSYSGNGNTIYF	TGTGCCAGCAGCAGCTATAGCGGGAACGGAAACACCATATATTTT
NA	TRBV28	NA	TRBJ1-1	CASKDAGSTEAFF	TGTGCCAGCAAAGACGCAGGCAGCACTGAAGCTTTCTTT
TRBD1	TRBV7-8	NA	TRBJ1-3	CASSSLLGTGLREAGNTIYF	TGTGCCAGCAGCTCCCTCCTGGGGACAGGGCTTCGAGAGGCTGGAAACACCATATATTTT
TRBD2	TRBV7-3	NA	TRBJ2-1	CASSPAGYNEQFF	TGTGCCAGCAGCCCAGCGGGGTACAATGAGCAGTTCTTC
NA	TRBV30	NA	TRBJ1-2	CAWSPDRVYGYTF	TGTGCCTGGAGTCCGGACAGAGTCTATGGCTACACCTTC
NA	TRBV28	NA	TRBJ2-7	CASSYWAQTPQQYF	TGTGCCAGCAGCTATTGGGCCCAGACCCCACAGCAGTACTTC
NA	TRBV9	NA	TRBJ1-6	CASSVLDQGLGSPLHF	TGTGCCAGCAGCGTATTGGATCAGGGTTTGGGGTCACCCCTCCACTTT
TRBD1	TRBV6-6	NA	TRBJ2-7	CASSQSTGGSGEQYF	TGTGCCAGCAGTCAGTCGACAGGGGGGTCGGGGGAGCAGTACTTC
TRBD2	TRBV6-5	NA	TRBJ2-5	CASGWGGTQETQYF	TGTGCCAGCGGCTGGGGAGGGACCCAAGAGACCCAGTACTTC
TRBD2	TRBV7-9	many	TRBJ2-7	CASSLDQGGGNTYEQYF	TGTGCCAGCAGCTTAGATCAGGGCGGGGGGAATACCTACGAGCAGTACTTC
TRBD2	TRBV4-3	NA	TRBJ2-1	CASSQASSGRNDEQFF	TGCGCCAGCAGCCAGGCCTCTAGCGGGAGAAACGATGAGCAGTTCTTC
TRBD2	TRBV5-4	NA	TRBJ2-1	CASSLSPGLAEAYNEQFF	TGTGCCAGCAGCCTCAGTCCGGGACTAGCGGAAGCCTACAATGAGCAGTTCTTC
NA	TRBV3-1/TRBV3-2	NA	TRBJ2-2	CASSQDSVITGELFF	TGTGCCAGCAGCCAAGATAGCGTAATCACCGGGGAGCTGTTTTTT
NA	TRBV19	NA	TRBJ2-3	CASSMRTAEGDTQYF	TGTGCCAGTAGTATGAGGACAGCAGAGGGAGATACGCAGTATTTT
TRBD1	TRBV10-3	once	TRBJ1-1	CAIRGTGGTEAFF	TGTGCCATCAGAGGTACAGGGGGCACTGAAGCTTTCTTT
NA	TRBV6-5	few	TRBJ1-1	CASSITGNTEAFF	TGTGCCAGCAGTATTACAGGGAACACTGAAGCTTTCTTT
NA	TRBV27	once	TRBJ1-1	CASSGLGTEAFF	TGTGCCAGCAGTGGACTCGGAACTGAAGCTTTCTTT
NA	TRBV6-2/TRBV6-3	NA	TRBJ1-5	CASSLGTTVADNQPQHF	TGTGCCAGCAGTTTGGGGACTACTGTCGCCGATAATCAGCCCCAGCATTTT
TRBD1	TRBV18	NA	TRBJ1-1	CASSRRTGGWTEAFF	TGTGCCAGCTCAAGACGGACAGGGGGATGGACTGAAGCTTTCTTT
NA	TRBV7-3	NA	TRBJ2-5	CASSFQQGSQETQYF	TGTGCCAGCAGCTTCCAGCAGGGTTCGCAAGAGACCCAGTACTTC
TRBD1	TRBV6-2/TRBV6-3	NA	TRBJ1-1	CASSFGTGHPMNTEAFF	TGTGCCAGCAGTTTCGGGACAGGGCATCCCATGAACACTGAAGCTTTCTTT
TRBD2	TRBV4-3	NA	TRBJ2-3	CASSQQPTLAGGFDTQYF	TGCGCCAGCAGCCAACAGCCTACGCTAGCGGGCGGCTTCGATACGCAGTATTTT
TRBD1	TRBV2	NA	TRBJ2-6	CASSDVRGRDYSGANVLTF	TGTGCCAGCAGTGATGTAAGGGGGCGAGATTACTCTGGGGCCAACGTCCTGACTTTC
NA	TRBV7-2	few	TRBJ1-1	CASSFSRQNTEAFF	TGTGCCAGCAGCTTTTCCAGGCAGAACACTGAAGCTTTCTTT
TRBD2	TRBV15	NA	TRBJ2-1	CATSRGGSLGEQFF	TGTGCCACCAGCAGAGGCGGGAGTCTGGGCGAGCAGTTCTTC
NA	TRBV19	NA	TRBJ1-5	CASQGLAIKPQHF	TGTGCCAGTCAGGGTCTTGCAATCAAACCCCAGCATTTT
TRBD1	TRBV7-2	NA	TRBJ2-7	CASSKRAGQGAYEQYF	TGTGCCAGCAGCAAAAGGGCGGGACAGGGGGCCTACGAGCAGTACTTC
TRBD2	TRBV9	NA	TRBJ2-7	CASSVGPAGNSYEQYF	TGTGCCAGCAGCGTAGGGCCAGCGGGGAACTCCTACGAGCAGTACTTC
TRBD1	TRBV27	NA	TRBJ2-1	CASTGGSGHNEQFF	TGTGCCAGCACAGGGGGCAGCGGGCACAATGAGCAGTTCTTC
NA	TRBV9	NA	TRBJ1-5	CASSQRGRTEPSNQPQHF	TGTGCCAGCAGCCAGAGGGGACGGACAGAGCCTAGCAATCAGCCCCAGCATTTT
NA	TRBV4-1	NA	TRBJ1-2	CASSQDRLRGYTF	TGCGCCAGCAGCCAAGACAGGCTTCGTGGCTACACCTTC
NA	TRBV11-3	NA	TRBJ1-5	CASSAPPRVINANQPQHF	TGTGCCAGCAGCGCCCCCCCCAGGGTCATAAATGCCAATCAGCCCCAGCATTTT